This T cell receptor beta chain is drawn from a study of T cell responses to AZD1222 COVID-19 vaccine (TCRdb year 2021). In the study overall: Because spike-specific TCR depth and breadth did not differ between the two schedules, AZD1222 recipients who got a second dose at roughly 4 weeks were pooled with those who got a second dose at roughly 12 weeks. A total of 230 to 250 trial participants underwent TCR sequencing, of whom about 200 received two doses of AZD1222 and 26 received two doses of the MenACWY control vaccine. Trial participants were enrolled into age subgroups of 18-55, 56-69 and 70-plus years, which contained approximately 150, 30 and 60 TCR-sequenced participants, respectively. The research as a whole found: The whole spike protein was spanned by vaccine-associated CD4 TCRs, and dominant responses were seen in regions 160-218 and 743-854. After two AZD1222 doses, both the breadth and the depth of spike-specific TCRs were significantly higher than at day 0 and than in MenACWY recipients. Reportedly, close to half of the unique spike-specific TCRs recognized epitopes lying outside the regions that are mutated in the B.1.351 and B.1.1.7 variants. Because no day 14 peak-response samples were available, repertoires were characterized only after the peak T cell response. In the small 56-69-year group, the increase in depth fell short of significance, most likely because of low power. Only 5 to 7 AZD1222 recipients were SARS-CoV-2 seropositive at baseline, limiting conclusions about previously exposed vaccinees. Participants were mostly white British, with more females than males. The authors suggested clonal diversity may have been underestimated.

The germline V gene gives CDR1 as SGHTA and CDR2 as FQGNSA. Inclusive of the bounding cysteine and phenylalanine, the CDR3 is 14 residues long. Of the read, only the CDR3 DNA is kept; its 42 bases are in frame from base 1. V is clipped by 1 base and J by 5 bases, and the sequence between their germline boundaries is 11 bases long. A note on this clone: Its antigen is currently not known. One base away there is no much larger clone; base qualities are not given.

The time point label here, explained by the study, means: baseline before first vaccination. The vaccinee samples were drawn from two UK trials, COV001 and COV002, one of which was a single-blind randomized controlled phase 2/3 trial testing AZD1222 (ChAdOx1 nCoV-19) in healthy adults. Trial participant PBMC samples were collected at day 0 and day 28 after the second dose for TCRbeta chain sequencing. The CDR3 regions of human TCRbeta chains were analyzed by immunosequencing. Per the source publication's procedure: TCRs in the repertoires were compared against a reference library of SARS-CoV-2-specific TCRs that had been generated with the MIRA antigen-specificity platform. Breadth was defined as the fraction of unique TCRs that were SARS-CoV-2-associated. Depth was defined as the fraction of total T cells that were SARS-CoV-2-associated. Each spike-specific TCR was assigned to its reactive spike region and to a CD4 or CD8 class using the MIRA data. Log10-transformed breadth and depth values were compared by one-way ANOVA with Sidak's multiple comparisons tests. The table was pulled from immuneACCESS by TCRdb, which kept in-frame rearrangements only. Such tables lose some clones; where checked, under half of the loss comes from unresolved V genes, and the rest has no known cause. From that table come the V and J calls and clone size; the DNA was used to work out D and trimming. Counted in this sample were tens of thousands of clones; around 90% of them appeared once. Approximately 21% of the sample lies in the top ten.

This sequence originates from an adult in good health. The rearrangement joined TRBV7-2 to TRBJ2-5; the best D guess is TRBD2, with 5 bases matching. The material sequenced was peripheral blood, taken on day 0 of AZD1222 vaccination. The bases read TGTGCCAGCAGCTTAGAACTAGTGTCCGAGACCCAGTACTTC. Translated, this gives CASSLELVSETQYF.